This T cell receptor (beta chain) was recorded in a study of blood T cell repertoires in COVID-19. Clones were read by immunoSEQ multiplex PCR, and TCRdb kept only the in-frame ones, dropping some. The sample shows 140,000 or so clones, 80% to 90% of them seen only once. CDR1 LGHDT and CDR2 YNNKEL come from the germline V gene (reference sequence). The ends were cut back, 2 bases at V and 2 bases at J, with 9 bases in the middle. This CDR3 has 14 amino acids. The receptor's source is a man between 45 and 60 years old who had recovered from COVID-19. The gene calls are TRBV3-1 (or the pseudogene TRBV3-2) and TRBJ1-1, with TRBD1 as a possible D gene (6 bases). Sequences were obtained from peripheral blood. CDR3 sequence: CASSQQGTNTEAFF. CDR3 sequence (DNA): TGTGCCAGCAGCCAACAGGGGACCAACACTGAAGCTTTCTTT.